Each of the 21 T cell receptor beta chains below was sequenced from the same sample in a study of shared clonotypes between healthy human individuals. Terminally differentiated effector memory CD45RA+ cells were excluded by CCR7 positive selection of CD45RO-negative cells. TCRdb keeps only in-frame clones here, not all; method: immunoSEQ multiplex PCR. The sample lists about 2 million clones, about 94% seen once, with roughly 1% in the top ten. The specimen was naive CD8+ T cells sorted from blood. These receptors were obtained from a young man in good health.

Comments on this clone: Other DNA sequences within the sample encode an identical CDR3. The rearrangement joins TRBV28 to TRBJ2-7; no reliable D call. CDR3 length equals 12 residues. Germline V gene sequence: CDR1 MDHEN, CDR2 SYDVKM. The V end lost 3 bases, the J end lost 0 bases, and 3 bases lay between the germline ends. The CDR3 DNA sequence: TGTGCCAGCAGTTTTCCCTCCTACGAGCAGTACTTC. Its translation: CASSFPSYEQYF.

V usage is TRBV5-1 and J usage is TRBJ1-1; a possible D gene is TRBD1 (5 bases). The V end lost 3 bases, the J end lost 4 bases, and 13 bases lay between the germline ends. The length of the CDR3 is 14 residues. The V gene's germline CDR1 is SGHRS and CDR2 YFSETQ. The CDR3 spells CASSSGGRATEAFF. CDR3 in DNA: TGCGCCAGCAGCTCGGGGGGACGGGCCACTGAAGCTTTCTTT.

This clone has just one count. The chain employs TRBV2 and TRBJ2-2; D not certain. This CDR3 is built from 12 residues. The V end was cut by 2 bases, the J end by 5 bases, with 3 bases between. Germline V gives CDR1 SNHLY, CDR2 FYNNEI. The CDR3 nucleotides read TGTGCCAGCAGTGAAATGACCGGGGAGCTGTTTTTT. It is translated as CASSEMTGELFF.

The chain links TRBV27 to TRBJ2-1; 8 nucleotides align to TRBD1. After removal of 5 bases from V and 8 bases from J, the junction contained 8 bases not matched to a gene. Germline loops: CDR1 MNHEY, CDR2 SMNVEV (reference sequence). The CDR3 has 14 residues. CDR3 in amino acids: CASSLLGQGDEQFF. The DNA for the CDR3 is TGTGCCAGCAGTCTCTTAGGACAGGGAGATGAGCAGTTCTTC.

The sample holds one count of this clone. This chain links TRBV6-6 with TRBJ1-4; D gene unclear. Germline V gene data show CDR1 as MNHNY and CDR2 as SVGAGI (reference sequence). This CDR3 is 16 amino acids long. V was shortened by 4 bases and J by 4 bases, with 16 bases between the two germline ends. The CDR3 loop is CASSSPTGRVNEKLFF. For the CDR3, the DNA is TGTGCCAGCAGTTCTCCCACTGGGAGGGTTAATGAAAAACTGTTTTTT.

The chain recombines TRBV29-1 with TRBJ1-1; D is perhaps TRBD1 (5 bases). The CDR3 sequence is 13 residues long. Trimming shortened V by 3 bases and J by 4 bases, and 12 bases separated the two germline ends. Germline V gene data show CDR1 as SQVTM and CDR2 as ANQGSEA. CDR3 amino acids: CSVEFQGGTEAFF. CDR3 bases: TGCAGCGTTGAGTTTCAGGGCGGCACTGAAGCTTTCTTT.

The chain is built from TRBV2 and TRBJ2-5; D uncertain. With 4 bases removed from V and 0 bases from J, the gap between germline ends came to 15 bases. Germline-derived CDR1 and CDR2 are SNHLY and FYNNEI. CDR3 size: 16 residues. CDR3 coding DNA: TGTGCCAGCAGTGTGTTACGGACCACGTACCAAGAGACCCAGTACTTC. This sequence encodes CASSVLRTTYQETQYF. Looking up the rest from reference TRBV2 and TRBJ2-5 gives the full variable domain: EPEVTQTPSHQVTQMGQEVILRCVPISNHLYFYWYRQILGQKVEFLVSFYNNEISEKSEIFDDQFSVERPDGSNFTLKIRSTKLEDSAMYFCASSVLRTTYQETQYFGPGTRLLVL.

The CDR3, as DNA: TGCAGCGCGGTGGCCGGGTACCAGACTGAGCAGTTCTTC. Amino acids: CSAVAGYQTEQFF. This chain links TRBV29-1 with TRBJ2-1, with D unclear. V lost 7 bases and J 9 bases, leaving 19 bases between the germline ends. CDR3 length: 13 residues. The germline gives CDR1 SQVTM, CDR2 ANQGSEA.

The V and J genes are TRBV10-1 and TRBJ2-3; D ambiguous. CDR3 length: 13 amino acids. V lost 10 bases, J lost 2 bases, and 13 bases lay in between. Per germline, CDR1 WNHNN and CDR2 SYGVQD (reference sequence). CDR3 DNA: TGCGCCACGGCCGCAAGCACCACAGATACGCAGTATTTT. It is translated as CATAASTTDTQYF.

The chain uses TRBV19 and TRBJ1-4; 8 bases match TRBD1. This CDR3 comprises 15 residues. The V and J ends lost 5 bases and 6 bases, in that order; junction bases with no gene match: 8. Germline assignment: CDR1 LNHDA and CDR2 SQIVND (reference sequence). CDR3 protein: CASSLWTGPDEKLFF. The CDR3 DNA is TGTGCCAGTAGTCTTTGGACAGGGCCGGATGAAAAACTGTTTTTT.

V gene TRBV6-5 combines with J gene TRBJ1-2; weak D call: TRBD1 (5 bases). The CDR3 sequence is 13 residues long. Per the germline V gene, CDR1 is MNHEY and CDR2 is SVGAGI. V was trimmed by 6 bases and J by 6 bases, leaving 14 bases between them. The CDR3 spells CASSPLGTDGYTF. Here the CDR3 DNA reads TGTGCCAGCAGCCCCCTTGGGACGGATGGCTACACCTTC.

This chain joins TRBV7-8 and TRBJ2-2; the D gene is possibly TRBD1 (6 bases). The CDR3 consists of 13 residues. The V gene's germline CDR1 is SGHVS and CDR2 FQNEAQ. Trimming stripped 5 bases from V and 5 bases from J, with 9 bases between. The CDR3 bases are TGTGCCAGCAGCCCCAGGGGAACCGGGGAGCTGTTTTTT. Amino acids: CASSPRGTGELFF.

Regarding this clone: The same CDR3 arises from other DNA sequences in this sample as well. The CDR3 coding sequence is TGTGCCAGCAGTTTGGCGGGGGGTTTCTCCTACGAGCAGTACTTC. This encodes CASSLAGGFSYEQYF. The chain couples TRBV27 to TRBJ2-7, with 8 bases aligning to TRBD2. Losses at the gene ends were 3 bases for V and 0 bases for J; bases not matched to a gene: 4. The CDR3 length is 15 residues. Germline CDR1 and CDR2: MNHEY and SMNVEV (reference sequence).

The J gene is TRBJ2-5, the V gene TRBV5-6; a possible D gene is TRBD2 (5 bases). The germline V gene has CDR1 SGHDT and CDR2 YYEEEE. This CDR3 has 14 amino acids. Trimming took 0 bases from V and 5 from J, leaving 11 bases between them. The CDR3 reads CASSLAASWETQYF. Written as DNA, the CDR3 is TGTGCCAGCAGCTTGGCAGCTAGCTGGGAGACCCAGTACTTC.

The CDR3 sequence: CASSGANTGTPNNEQFF. Written as DNA, the CDR3 is TGTGCCAGCAGTGGGGCCAATACCGGGACTCCTAACAATGAGCAGTTCTTC. V usage is TRBV2 and J usage is TRBJ2-1; tentatively, D is TRBD2 (6 bases). Per the germline V gene, CDR1 is SNHLY and CDR2 is FYNNEI. This CDR3 has 17 amino acids. Trimming shortened V by 4 bases and J by 5 bases, and 21 bases separated the two germline ends.

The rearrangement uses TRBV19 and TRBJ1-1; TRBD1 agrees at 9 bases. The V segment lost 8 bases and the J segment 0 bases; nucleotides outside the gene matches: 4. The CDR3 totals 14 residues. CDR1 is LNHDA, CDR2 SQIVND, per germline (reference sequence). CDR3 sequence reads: CASWDRAMNTEAFF. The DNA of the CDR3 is TGTGCCAGTTGGGACAGGGCTATGAACACTGAAGCTTTCTTT. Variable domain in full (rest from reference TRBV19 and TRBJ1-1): DGGITQSPKYLFRKEGQNVTLSCEQNLNHDAMYWYRQDPGQGLRLIYYSQIVNDFQKGDIAEGYSVSREKKESFPLTVTSAQKNPTAFYLCASWDRAMNTEAFFGQGTRLTVV.

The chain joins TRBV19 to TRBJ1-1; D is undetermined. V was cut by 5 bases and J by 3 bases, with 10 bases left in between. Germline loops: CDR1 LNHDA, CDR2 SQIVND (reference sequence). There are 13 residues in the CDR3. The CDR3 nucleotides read TGTGCCAGTAGTTGGGTCGGAGACACTGAAGCTTTCTTT. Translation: CASSWVGDTEAFF.

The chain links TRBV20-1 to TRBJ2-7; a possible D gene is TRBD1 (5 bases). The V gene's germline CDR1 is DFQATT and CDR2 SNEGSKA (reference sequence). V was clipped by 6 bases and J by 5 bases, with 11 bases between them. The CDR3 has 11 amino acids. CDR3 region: CSADQGNEQYF. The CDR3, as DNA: TGCAGTGCGGACCAGGGTAACGAGCAGTACTTC.

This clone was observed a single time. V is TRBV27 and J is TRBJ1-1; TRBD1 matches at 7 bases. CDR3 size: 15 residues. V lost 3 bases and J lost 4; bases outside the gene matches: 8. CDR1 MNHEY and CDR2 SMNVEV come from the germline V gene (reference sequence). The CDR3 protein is CASSFSATGATEAFF. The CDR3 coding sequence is TGTGCCAGCAGTTTCTCCGCCACAGGGGCCACTGAAGCTTTCTTT.

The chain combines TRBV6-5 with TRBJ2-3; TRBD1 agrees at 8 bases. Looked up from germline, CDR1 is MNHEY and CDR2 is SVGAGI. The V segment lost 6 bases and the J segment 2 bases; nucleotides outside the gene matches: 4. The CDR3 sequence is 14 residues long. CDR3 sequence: CASSGTGYTDTQYF. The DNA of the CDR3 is TGTGCCAGCAGCGGGACAGGTTACACAGATACGCAGTATTTT.

The CDR3 reads CASSGLEGLDEQFF. As DNA, the CDR3 is TGTGCCAGCAGTGGTCTCGAGGGCCTCGATGAGCAGTTCTTC. The chain uses TRBV6-6 and TRBJ2-1; weak D call: TRBD2 (5 bases). V was cut by 5 bases and J by 8 bases, with 16 bases left in between. CDR1 is MNHNY and CDR2 is SVGAGI in the germline V gene (reference sequence). CDR3 length: 14 amino acids.